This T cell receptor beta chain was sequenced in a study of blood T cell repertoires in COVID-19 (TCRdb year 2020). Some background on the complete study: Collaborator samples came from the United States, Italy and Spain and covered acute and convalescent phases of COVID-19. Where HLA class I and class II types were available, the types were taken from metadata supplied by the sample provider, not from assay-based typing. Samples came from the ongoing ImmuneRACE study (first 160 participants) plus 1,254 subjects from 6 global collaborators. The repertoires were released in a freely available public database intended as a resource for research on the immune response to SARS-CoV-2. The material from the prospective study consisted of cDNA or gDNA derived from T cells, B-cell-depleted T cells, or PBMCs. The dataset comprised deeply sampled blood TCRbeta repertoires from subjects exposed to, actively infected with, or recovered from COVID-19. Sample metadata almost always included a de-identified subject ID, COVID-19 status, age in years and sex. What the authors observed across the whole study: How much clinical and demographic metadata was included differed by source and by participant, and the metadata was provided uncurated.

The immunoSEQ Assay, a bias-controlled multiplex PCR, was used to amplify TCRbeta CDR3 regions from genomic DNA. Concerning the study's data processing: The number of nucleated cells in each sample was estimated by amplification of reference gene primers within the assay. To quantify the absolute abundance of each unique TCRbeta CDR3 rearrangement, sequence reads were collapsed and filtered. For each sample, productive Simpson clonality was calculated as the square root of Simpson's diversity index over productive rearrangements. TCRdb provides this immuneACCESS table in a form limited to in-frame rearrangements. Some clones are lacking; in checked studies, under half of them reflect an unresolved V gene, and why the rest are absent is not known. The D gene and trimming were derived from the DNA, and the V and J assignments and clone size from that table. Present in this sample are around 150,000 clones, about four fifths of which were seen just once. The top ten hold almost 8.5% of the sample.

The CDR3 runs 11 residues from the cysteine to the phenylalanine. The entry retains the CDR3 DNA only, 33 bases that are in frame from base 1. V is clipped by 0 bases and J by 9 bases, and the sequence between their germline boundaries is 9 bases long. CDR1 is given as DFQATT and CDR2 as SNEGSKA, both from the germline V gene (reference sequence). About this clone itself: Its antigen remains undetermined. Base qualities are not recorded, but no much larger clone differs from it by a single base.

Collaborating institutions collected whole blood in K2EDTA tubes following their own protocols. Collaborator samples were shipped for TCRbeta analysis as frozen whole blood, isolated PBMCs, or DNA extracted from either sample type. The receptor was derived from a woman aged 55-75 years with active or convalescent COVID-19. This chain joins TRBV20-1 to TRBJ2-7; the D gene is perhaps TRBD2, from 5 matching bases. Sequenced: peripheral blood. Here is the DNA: TGCAGTGCTAGAGATGGGAGAGGGCAGTACTTC. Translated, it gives CSARDGRGQYF.